A selection of T cell receptor beta chains follows, all from one sample in a study of blood T cell repertoires in COVID-19. The repertoire was sequenced with immunoSEQ multiplex PCR; TCRdb's copy has only in-frame clones and lacks some. The sample shows over 200,000 clones, 83% of them seen only once. Sequencing was performed on peripheral blood. These TCRs come from a woman in her twenties or thirties with COVID-19, enrolled during active disease. CDR3s include the opening cysteine and the closing phenylalanine or tryptophan. D genes are given only for firm matches. Rows may omit the clone size; those that give it use once, few, many or a size class.

j_call d_call v_call clone_size cdr3_nt cdr3_aa
TRBJ2-3 . TRBV29-1 . TGCAGCGTTGGGGCAGGGGGCACAGATACGCAGTATTTT CSVGAGGTDTQYF
TRBJ2-2 . TRBV7-8 few TGTGCCAGCAGCTTAGTACAGGGAGGGCCCGGGGAGCTGTTTTTT CASSLVQGGPGELFF
TRBJ2-1 TRBD1 TRBV5-8 few TGTGCCAGCAGCCTAGGACAGGGCGGCTCCTACAATGAGCAGTTCTTC CASSLGQGGSYNEQFF
TRBJ2-1 . TRBV2 . TGTGCCAGCAGTGATAGCGGATTAAACAATGAGCAGTTCTTC CASSDSGLNNEQFF
TRBJ2-1 TRBD2 TRBV5-4 . TGTGCCAGCAGCTTGGCAGGAGCGGGGGGTTCCTACAATGAGCAGTTCTTC CASSLAGAGGSYNEQFF
TRBJ1-4 . TRBV29-1 . TGCAGCGTTTTACAGGGTAATGAAAAACTGTTTTTT CSVLQGNEKLFF
TRBJ2-7 TRBD1 TRBV5-6 . TGTGCCAGCAGCTCAGGGACAGGGTTCTCCTACGAGCAGTACTTC CASSSGTGFSYEQYF
TRBJ2-7 . TRBV15 . TGTGCCACCAGCAGAGGGCTTCCCTCCTACGAGCAGTACTTC CATSRGLPSYEQYF
TRBJ1-1 TRBD1 TRBV5-1 . TGCGCCAGCAGCTCCAGAACAGGGGTGAACACTGAAGCTTTCTTT CASSSRTGVNTEAFF
TRBJ1-2 . TRBV5-1 . TGCGCCAGCAGCAGGGAGGACGTGGCCGTGGATGGCTACACCTTC CASSREDVAVDGYTF
TRBJ2-1 TRBD2 TRBV6-6 . TGTGCCAGCAGTCAGTCGGGGGGTAGCGGGGTCTACAATGAGCAGTTCTTC CASSQSGGSGVYNEQFF
TRBJ2-6 . TRBV19 . TGTGCCAGTACCCCGATACTTTCTGGGGCCAACGTCCTGACTTTC CASTPILSGANVLTF
TRBJ1-6 TRBD1 TRBV30 . TGTGCCTGGAGTCGAGAGACAGGGGGTGAATATAATTCACCCCTCCACTTT CAWSRETGGEYNSPLHF
TRBJ2-7 TRBD2 TRBV14 . TGTGCCAGCAGCCAAGGGGTACAGGGACTAGCGGGAGTGTACGAGCAGTACTTC CASSQGVQGLAGVYEQYF
TRBJ2-7 . TRBV7-2 . TGTGCCAGCAGCTTAGCTACACAGGGCCCCTACGAGCAGTACTTC CASSLATQGPYEQYF
TRBJ1-2 . TRBV20-1 . TGCGGAACGGACAGTCTCTATGGCTACACCTTC CGTDSLYGYTF
TRBJ1-2 . TRBV7-9 . TGTGCCAGCAGCCCAAAAAGCTACACCTTC CASSPKSYTF
TRBJ2-7 TRBD1 TRBV9 . TGTGCCAGCAGCGCCTCGGGACAGTCCTACGAGCAGTACTTC CASSASGQSYEQYF
TRBJ2-7 TRBD2 TRBV4-2 . TGTGCCAGCAGCCAAGATACTAGCGGGGCTTCCTACGAGCAGTACTTC CASSQDTSGASYEQYF
TRBJ2-7 TRBD2 TRBV19 . TGTGCCAGTAGCCGCACAGCGGCGGGGGGGGGCTACGAGCAGTACTTC CASSRTAAGGGYEQYF
TRBJ2-4 . TRBV21-1 . TGTGCCAGCAGCAGGCGGTCCGGGGAGGACATTCAGTACTTC CASSRRSGEDIQYF
TRBJ2-1 . TRBV4-3 . TGCGCCAGCAGCCTCGGGGGTGCCCCCTCCTACAATGAGCAGTTCTTC CASSLGGAPSYNEQFF
TRBJ1-1 . TRBV4-3 . TGCGCCAGCAGCCAAGATATAGGGGCTGGGGACACTGAAGCTTTCTTT CASSQDIGAGDTEAFF
TRBJ1-5 . TRBV28 . TGTGCCAGCTGGAGCGGGAATCAGCCCCAGCATTTT CASWSGNQPQHF
TRBJ2-3 . TRBV5-1 many TGCGCCAGCAGCTCGTCACAGCGAGGGCCCAAAAGCACAGATACGCAGTATTTT CASSSSQRGPKSTDTQYF
TRBJ1-4 . TRBV30 . TGTGCCTGCCAGCTTCTAGGCGAGGGAAGGGAAAAACTGTTTTTT CACQLLGEGREKLFF
TRBJ2-2 . TRBV6-2/TRBV6-3 . TGTGCCAGCAGTTACTCCCTGTCGCGGGGTGACACCGGGGAGCTGTTTTTT CASSYSLSRGDTGELFF
TRBJ2-1 TRBD2 TRBV6-1 . TGTGCCAGCAGTGAAAGTAGCGGGGGGCACAATGAGCAGTTCTTC CASSESSGGHNEQFF
TRBJ2-6 TRBD1 TRBV5-6 . TGTGCCAGCAGCTTAGGGACAGCTCCAACCCTCTCTGGGGCCAACGTCCTGACTTTC CASSLGTAPTLSGANVLTF
TRBJ2-7 . TRBV6-2/TRBV6-3 . TGTGCCAGCAGTTACTCGAGCGAGCAGTACTTC CASSYSSEQYF
TRBJ1-2 TRBD1 TRBV7-2 once TGTGCCAGCAGCTATAGACGGGACAGTGGAGATGGCTACACCTTC CASSYRRDSGDGYTF
TRBJ1-2 . TRBV20-1 . TGCAGTAGTGGGCAGCCAGGCTACACCTTC CSSGQPGYTF
TRBJ2-5 . TRBV9 . TGTGCCAGCAGCGCTCACAGCGGGCTGAACGGAGGAAGTGAGACCCAGTACTTC CASSAHSGLNGGSETQYF
TRBJ2-5 . TRBV28 . TGTGCCAGCAGTTTGGGACAAGAGGAGACCCAGTACTTC CASSLGQEETQYF
TRBJ1-1 . TRBV5-4 . TGTGCCAGCAGCTACGGGGGGACTGAAGCTTTCTTT CASSYGGTEAFF
TRBJ2-1 . TRBV2 few TGTGCCAGCAGTCCGGAGGATGAGCAGTTCTTC CASSPEDEQFF
TRBJ2-1 TRBD2 TRBV28 . TGTGCCAGCAGCTCGCCGGGACTAGCGTTAAATGAGCAGTTCTTC CASSSPGLALNEQFF
TRBJ2-3 . TRBV5-1 . TGCGCCAGCAGCCCGACGACAGGTTTCACAGATACGCAGTATTTT CASSPTTGFTDTQYF
TRBJ2-7 . TRBV5-3 . TGTGCCAGAAGCCAGTGGATCCTACGTGGGAGCTCCTACGAGCAGTACTTC CARSQWILRGSSYEQYF
TRBJ2-3 TRBD2 TRBV7-2 . TGTGCCAGCAGCTTATCGGCGGGGGGAGGGGATACGCAGTATTTT CASSLSAGGGDTQYF
TRBJ2-7 TRBD2 TRBV15 . TGTGCCACCAGCAGCCTAGCGGGAGGTCTCTACGAGCAGTACTTC CATSSLAGGLYEQYF
TRBJ1-2 TRBD1 TRBV5-1 once TGCGCCAGCTCACCGGGACAGGCTACTAACTATGGCTACACCTTC CASSPGQATNYGYTF
TRBJ1-1 . TRBV19 . TGTGCCAGTAGTTCAGGTCAGGGGCGGAACACTGAAGCTTTCTTT CASSSGQGRNTEAFF
TRBJ2-1 TRBD2 TRBV10-3 . TGTGCCATCAGAGAAGCGGGGGACAAATACAATGAGCAGTTCTTC CAIREAGDKYNEQFF
TRBJ2-5 TRBD1 TRBV9 . TGTGCCAGCAGCGTAAACAGGGGGGAGACCCAGTACTTC CASSVNRGETQYF
TRBJ1-1 . TRBV19 . TGTGCCAGTAGTATAACGAGGAACACTGAAGCTTTCTTT CASSITRNTEAFF
TRBJ2-2 . TRBV5-6 . TGTGCCAGCAGCTTGGGGTGGACATCCGGGGAGCTGTTTTTT CASSLGWTSGELFF
TRBJ2-2 TRBD2 TRBV2 . TGTGCCAGCAGTCCTAGGACTAGCGGGGCCGGGGAGCTGTTTTTT CASSPRTSGAGELFF
TRBJ2-5 TRBD2 TRBV7-2 . TGTGCCAGCAGCACAAGAGGCGGGTTAGCGGGAGGGGAGACCCAGTACTTC CASSTRGGLAGGETQYF
TRBJ2-7 . TRBV28 . TGTGCCAGCAGTTCCGGTCCCTACGAGCAGTACTTC CASSSGPYEQYF
TRBJ2-2 . TRBV27 . TGTGCCAGCAGTCCCCAGATCACCGGGGAGCTGTTTTTT CASSPQITGELFF
TRBJ1-1 TRBD1 TRBV5-4 . TGTGCCAGCAGCTGGGACAGGGGGCGCGAGGTGGGTTTCTTT CASSWDRGREVGFF
TRBJ2-1 . TRBV29-1 . TGCAGCCTAAAAGGGCAGGGAGGATACAATGAGCAGTTCTTC CSLKGQGGYNEQFF
TRBJ2-7 TRBD2 TRBV13 . TGTGCCAGCAGCCTCGGGAGGCGGTTGAACGAGCAGTACTTC CASSLGRRLNEQYF